This entry concerns a single T cell receptor (beta chain). Its binding antigen is unknown. No much larger clone is present one base from it, and per-base qualities are unavailable. CDR1 MDHEN and CDR2 SYDVKM are derived from the germline V gene. V is cut back by 6 bases and J by 2 bases, with 3 bases in the junction unmatched. The CDR3 has 14 amino acids, counting the end cysteine and phenylalanine. The entry retains the CDR3 DNA only, 42 bases that are in frame from base 1. TCRbeta CDR3 regions were amplified from genomic DNA by means of the immunoSEQ Assay, a bias-controlled multiplex PCR. Per the original workflow: The number of nucleated cells in each sample was estimated from the amplification of reference gene primers within the assay. To quantify the absolute abundance of each unique TCRbeta CDR3 rearrangement, sequence reads were collapsed and filtered. For each sample, productive Simpson clonality was calculated by taking the square root of Simpson's diversity index across productive rearrangements. Here the immuneACCESS table is served through TCRdb, limited to in-frame sequences with V and J called. Missing clones are a known gap in these copies; in checked studies unresolved V genes cover under half, and the rest lacks a known reason. For V, J and clone size, that table is used; D and trimming come from the DNA. The sample table shows a few hundred thousand clones, and about 88% are seen once. Of the sample, over 1.5% is held by the ten largest clones.

This record belongs to a study of blood T cell repertoires in COVID-19 (dated by TCRdb to 2020 to 2021). About the full investigation: Samples from collaborators originated in the United States, Italy and Spain and spanned both the acute and convalescent phases of COVID-19. The samples were drawn from two sources: the first 160 participants of the ongoing ImmuneRACE study, and 1,254 subjects contributed by 6 global collaborators. Where HLA class I and class II types were available, the types were taken from metadata supplied by the sample provider, not from assay-based typing. The repertoires were released in a freely available public database meant as a resource for research on the immune response to SARS-CoV-2. Subjects who had been exposed to COVID-19, were actively infected with it, or had recovered from it provided the deeply sampled blood TCRbeta repertoires that made up the dataset. The sample metadata nearly always contained a de-identified subject ID, COVID-19 status, age in years and sex. The material from the prospective study consisted of cDNA or gDNA derived from T cells, B-cell-depleted T cells, or PBMCs. The investigation overall reported the following: Clinical and demographic metadata were provided uncurated, with the amount varying by source and participant.

The collaborating institutions used their own protocols to collect whole blood in K2EDTA tubes. Collaborator samples were shipped for TCRbeta analysis as frozen whole blood, isolated PBMCs, or DNA extracted from either sample type. The clonotype originates from a middle-aged man with active or convalescent COVID-19. The sequenced sample was peripheral blood. The sequence joins TRBV28 to TRBJ2-7; the junction holds 11 bases that match TRBD2. The nucleotide sequence reads TGTGCCAGCAGCCAACTAGCGGGAGCCTACGAGCAGTACTTC. This translates into CASSQLAGAYEQYF.